Shown below are 7 T cell receptor beta chains from a single sample sequenced in a study of blood T cell repertoires in COVID-19. The data were produced by immunoSEQ multiplex PCR, yet TCRdb's version contains in-frame clones alone and is incomplete. The sample has roughly 130,000 clones, roughly 81% seen once; the top ten hold roughly 3.4%. The specimen sequenced was PBMCs or T cells enriched from blood (not recorded which). All receptors derive from a woman in her forties or fifties with acute COVID-19.

This chain links TRBV5-8 with TRBJ1-4; D possibly corresponds to TRBD1 (5 bases). Germline-derived CDR1 and CDR2 are SGHTS and YDEGEE. Trimming shortened V by 5 bases and J by 8 bases, and 16 bases separated the two germline ends. The CDR3 covers 14 residues. CDR3 region: CASSGARGREKLFF. The CDR3 bases are TGTGCCAGCAGTGGTGCGCGGGGGAGGGAAAAACTGTTTTTT.

The chain uses TRBV7-8 and TRBJ2-5; 7 bases fit TRBD1. V was clipped by 2 bases and J by 5 bases; unmatched bases: 17. Germline V gene data show CDR1 as SGHVS and CDR2 as FQNEAQ. The CDR3 is made up of 18 amino acids. In nucleotides, the CDR3 is TGTGCCAGCAGCTTATCCTTTGCGCCCGGGACAGATAGCGAGACCCAGTACTTC. Translated, it gives CASSLSFAPGTDSETQYF.

The chain employs TRBV7-9 and TRBJ1-4, with 9 bases matching TRBD1. V was pared by 0 bases and J by 6 bases, with 8 bases of the junction left unmatched. This CDR3 region has 17 residues. CDR1 and CDR2 from the germline V gene are SEHNR and FQNEAQ (reference sequence). The DNA of the CDR3 is TGTGCCAGCAGCTTAGCCGGCACAGGGGGCATTGATGAAAAACTGTTTTTT. This translates into CASSLAGTGGIDEKLFF.

The genes are TRBV9 and TRBJ2-7; tentatively, D is TRBD2 (6 bases). CDR3 length equals 15 residues. Per germline, CDR1 SGDLS and CDR2 YYNGEE. V was trimmed by 3 bases and J by 0 bases, leaving 13 bases between them. Here the CDR3 DNA reads TGTGCCAGCAGCGGGGGCGGCGGGACCTCCTACGAGCAGTACTTC. It codes for CASSGGGGTSYEQYF. Full variable domain (rest looked up from reference TRBV9 and TRBJ2-7): DSGVTQTPKHLITATGQRVTLRCSPRSGDLSVYWYQQSLDQGLQFLIQYYNGEERAKGNILERFSAQQFPDLHSELNLSSLELGDSALYFCASSGGGGTSYEQYFGPGTRLTVT.

The chain employs TRBV2 and TRBJ1-3, with D tentatively TRBD1 (6 bases). From germline, CDR1 is SNHLY and CDR2 FYNNEI. The CDR3 is 15 amino acids. Trimming shortened V by 5 bases and J by 0 bases, and 11 bases separated the two germline ends. The CDR3 loop reads CASSSGHTSGNTIYF. The CDR3 bases are TGTGCCAGCAGTTCGGGACATACCTCTGGAAACACCATATATTTT.

J is TRBJ1-4 and V is TRBV9; weak D call: TRBD1 (6 bases). With 4 bases removed from V and 7 bases from J, the gap between germline ends came to 17 bases. CDR3 length equals 15 residues. Germline assignment: CDR1 SGDLS and CDR2 YYNGEE. The CDR3 coding sequence is TGTGCCAGCAGCCTTGAACAGGGTGGAGGTGAAAAACTGTTTTTT. Its protein is CASSLEQGGGEKLFF.

This chain uses TRBV2 with TRBJ1-6; tentatively, D is TRBD1 (6 bases). There are 16 residues in the CDR3. CDR1 and CDR2 from the germline V gene are SNHLY and FYNNEI. The ends were cut back, 6 bases at V and 6 bases at J, with 18 bases in the middle. CDR3 in amino acids: CASSLRGAPINSPLHF. The CDR3, as DNA: TGTGCCAGCAGCCTCAGGGGAGCCCCAATTAATTCACCCCTCCACTTT.